This TCR beta chain was identified during a study of CD8+CD57+ T cells in acquired aplastic anemia (dated by TCRdb to the late 2010s). About the study as a whole: A mean of around 3.2 ug of DNA, ranging from roughly 0.2 to 27.4 ug, was extracted from sorted CD4+ and CD8+ cells. CD8+CD57+ expansion was defined as a frequency above the mean frequency observed in healthy subjects. The paper as a whole reports these results and caveats: Patients and healthy controls showed no significant difference in CD8+ Simpson's diversity (P=0.060). Twenty-nine CD8+ CDR3 sequences were shared between patients and controls but appeared highly expressed in patients and within their immunodominant clones.

Genomic DNA was used as template for profiling of TCR beta VDJ combinations and CDR3 sequences. TCR repertoire sequencing was run on an Illumina HiSeq 2000. Turning to the authors' computational methods: TRBV/TRBJ rearrangement plots, CDR3 size and DJ length profiles, and Simpson's diversity index were used to assess repertoires. The most abundant DNA sequence in the deep sequencing data was taken as the immunodominant clone. CDR3 amino acid sequences were screened for sharing across subjects and compared with published repertoires and the VDJdb database. TCRdb trimmed public reads at Q25 via fastp, called clones via MiXCR and kept in-frame beta chains. Rows with a matching CDR3 protein are joined into one entry that keeps the most common DNA and genes. Clone size and V and J calls follow TCRdb, not the original study. For this sample the table gives roughly 500,000 distinct CDR3 sequences, of which under 40% were detected only once. The ten most abundant clones make up 0.7% to 1% of the sample.

Expansion of CD8+CD57+ cells had been shown by flow cytometry in the patients chosen for sequencing. Every patient had severe acquired aplastic anemia, diagnosed using the International Study of Aplastic Anemia and Agranulocytosis and Camitta criteria. At the time blood was sampled, none of the patients had received any therapy. TCR repertoires of sorted CD4+ and CD8+ blood T cells from severe aplastic anemia patients and healthy subjects were deep-sequenced in the study. Patients were enrolled under clinicaltrials.gov protocols 00001620, 01623167, 00001397, 00071045, 00081523 and 00961064 in the USA. Ficoll-Paque density gradient centrifugation was used to isolate peripheral blood mononuclear cells. CD4+ and CD8+ T cells were sorted by FACS or magnetic beads before DNA extraction. The CDR3 starts with the cysteine, ends with the phenylalanine, and has 15 residues. The retained sequence is limited to the CDR3, 45 bases, with the frame set at the first base. V and J lose 0 bases and 1 base, and a span of 9 bases separates them. Per the germline V gene (reference sequence), LNHDA is the CDR1 and SQIVND is the CDR2.

This clonotype was recorded at least ten times. Its antigen specificity is not known. No clone much larger than this one lies a single base away; base qualities are absent. Specimen: sorted CD4+, CD8+, or CD8+CD57+ T cells (not recorded which) from PBMCs. This TCR was sampled from a human donor with aplastic anemia. Rearrangement joined TRBV19 to TRBJ1-1, with an unclear D gene assignment. The CDR3 reads as follows: CASSIDFLQNTEAFF. The DNA is TGTGCCAGTAGTATAGACTTCTTACAGAACACTGAAGCTTTCTTT.